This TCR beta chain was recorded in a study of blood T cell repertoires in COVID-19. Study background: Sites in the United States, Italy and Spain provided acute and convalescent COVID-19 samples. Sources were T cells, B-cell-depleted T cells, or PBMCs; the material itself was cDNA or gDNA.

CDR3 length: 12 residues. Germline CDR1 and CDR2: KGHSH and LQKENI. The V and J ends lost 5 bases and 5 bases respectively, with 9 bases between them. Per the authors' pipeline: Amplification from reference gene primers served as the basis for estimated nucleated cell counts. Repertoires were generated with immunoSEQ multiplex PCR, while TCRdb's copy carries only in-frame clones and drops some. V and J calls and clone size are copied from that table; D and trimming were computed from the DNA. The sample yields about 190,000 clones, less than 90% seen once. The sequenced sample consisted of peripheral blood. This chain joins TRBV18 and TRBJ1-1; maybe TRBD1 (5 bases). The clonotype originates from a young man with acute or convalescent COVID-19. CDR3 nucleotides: TGTGCCAGCTCATCGGGGGTAACTGAAGCTTTCTTT. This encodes CASSSGVTEAFF.